One and the same sample provided the 6 T cell receptor beta chains below, sequenced in a study of blood T cell repertoires in COVID-19. Produced via immunoSEQ multiplex PCR; TCRdb's table is partial and in-frame only. In the table there are under 100,000 clones, approximately 85% of which are singletons. Sequencing used peripheral blood. These receptors all stem from an elderly woman with COVID-19, enrolled during active disease.

This clone was observed a few times. The rearrangement links TRBV5-1 to TRBJ1-5, with TRBD1 matching 8 bases. The CDR3 totals 15 residues. The V and J ends lost 0 bases and 5 bases, in that order; junction bases with no gene match: 4. Germline values: CDR1 SGHRS, CDR2 YFSETQ. CDR3 in DNA: TGCGCCAGCAGCTTGGCGCACAGGGGGTATCAGCCCCAGCATTTT. It is translated as CASSLAHRGYQPQHF.

The chain combines TRBV27 with TRBJ1-2; TRBD1 aligns across 8 bases. CDR1 is MNHEY and CDR2 is SMNVEV in the germline V gene (reference sequence). The CDR3 loop spans 14 amino acids. V lost 2 bases, J lost 9 bases, and 8 bases stayed unmatched. The CDR3: CASSLQGAGLRYTF. CDR3 DNA sequence: TGTGCCAGCAGTTTACAGGGGGCGGGACTGCGCTACACCTTC.

The chain has TRBV4-1 and TRBJ2-1; D perhaps matches TRBD2 (6 bases). Germline values: CDR1 MGHRA, CDR2 YSYEKL. The V and J ends lost 4 bases and 5 bases respectively, with 12 bases between them. The CDR3 spans 14 residues. The CDR3 DNA reads as TGCGCCAGCAGCCCCTGGGAGGTCCACAATGAGCAGTTCTTC. It is translated as CASSPWEVHNEQFF.

The chain recombines TRBV19 with TRBJ1-3, with D hard to call. The V end lost 6 bases, the J end lost 0 bases, and 6 bases lay between the germline ends. The CDR3 loop spans 13 amino acids. Germline V gives CDR1 LNHDA, CDR2 SQIVND (reference sequence). CDR3: CASRLYSGNTIYF. The CDR3 bases are TGTGCCAGTAGACTATACTCTGGAAACACCATATATTTT.

In nucleotides, the CDR3 is TGTGCCAGCTCCATGGGACAGCCAGGTGGCTACACCTTC. This translates into CASSMGQPGGYTF. V and J are TRBV18 and TRBJ1-2, with TRBD1 matching over 7 bases. Germline lookup yields CDR1 KGHSH and CDR2 LQKENI. After removal of 6 bases from V and 7 bases from J, the junction contained 8 bases not matched to a gene. The CDR3 length is 13 residues.

This clone has just one count. V is TRBV2 and J is TRBJ1-1; 11 nucleotides agree with TRBD1. Germline CDR1 reads SNHLY; CDR2 reads FYNNEI. The CDR3 loop spans 14 amino acids. Losses at the gene ends were 6 bases for V and 4 bases for J; bases not matched to a gene: 4. DNA for the CDR3: TGTGCCAGCAGAGGGGACAGGGGGGCCACTGAAGCTTTCTTT. Protein sequence: CASRGDRGATEAFF.